A single sample is the source of the 32 T cell receptor beta chains below, sequenced in a study of blood T cell repertoires in COVID-19. Only in-frame clones appear in the TCRdb table, and some are missing; sequencing was by immunoSEQ multiplex PCR. The profile shows 30,000 to 40,000 clones, approximately 80% of them singletons. What was sequenced was peripheral blood. The receptors come from a man aged 50-59 years with active COVID-19.

The chain is built from TRBV6-4 and TRBJ2-2; 7 nucleotides align to TRBD2. Germline assignment: CDR1 MRHNA and CDR2 SNTAGT. This CDR3 comprises 17 residues. The trim removed 2 bases at V and 3 bases at J, leaving 9 bases unmatched. In DNA, the CDR3 is TGTGCCAGCAGTGACATGCGGGGGAGAGTTTACACCGGGGAGCTGTTTTTT. Residues: CASSDMRGRVYTGELFF.

The J gene is TRBJ2-3, the V gene TRBV28; tentative D call: TRBD1 (6 bases). Germline values: CDR1 MDHEN, CDR2 SYDVKM. V was trimmed by 7 bases and J by 0 bases, leaving 11 bases between them. This CDR3 region has 14 residues. CDR3 loop: CASKRDTSTDTQYF. For the CDR3, the DNA is TGTGCCAGCAAGAGGGACACTAGCACAGATACGCAGTATTTT.

The gene calls are TRBV6-5 and TRBJ2-7, with D uncertain. From germline, CDR1 is MNHEY and CDR2 SVGAGI. The CDR3 length is 14 residues. Trimming pared 7 bases from V and 2 bases from J, leaving 15 bases between. The CDR3 sequence is CASKGTRRAYEQYF. CDR3 sequence (DNA): TGTGCCAGCAAAGGCACCCGACGGGCCTACGAGCAGTACTTC.

The chain employs TRBV10-1 and TRBJ2-7; 8 positions agree with TRBD1. Looked up from germline, CDR1 is WNHNN and CDR2 is SYGVQD (reference sequence). V dropped 2 bases and J dropped 3; count of bases not matched to a gene: 0. This CDR3 is built from 13 residues. CDR3 bases: TGCGCCAGCAGTGAGGGACAGGGCTACGAGCAGTACTTC. Protein: CASSEGQGYEQYF.

The chain uses TRBV15 and TRBJ1-2; 9 bases line up with TRBD1. The V gene's germline CDR1 is LNHNV and CDR2 YYDKDF (reference sequence). V lost 5 bases, J lost 6 bases, and 10 bases stayed unmatched. CDR3 length: 15 amino acids. Written as DNA, the CDR3 is TGTGCCACCAGCCCCCGACAGGGGGAGTGGGATGGCTACACCTTC. This codes for CATSPRQGEWDGYTF.

The V and J genes are TRBV9 and TRBJ1-4; 7 positions agree with TRBD1. The V gene's germline CDR1 is SGDLS and CDR2 YYNGEE. The length of the CDR3 is 16 residues. With V trimmed by 2 bases and J by 6 bases, 10 bases remained unmatched. In DNA form, the CDR3 reads TGTGCCAGCAGCGTTTCGGCCGGGACAGCTTATGAAAAACTGTTTTTT. This codes for CASSVSAGTAYEKLFF.

In DNA form, the CDR3 reads TGTGCCAGCAGTTACTCCTGGCAGGGGTACGAGCAGTACTTC. Its translation: CASSYSWQGYEQYF. The V gene is TRBV6-5, the J gene TRBJ2-7; D is perhaps TRBD1 (6 bases). Trimming stripped 0 bases from V and 4 bases from J, with 10 bases between. The CDR3 covers 14 residues. Germline CDR1 and CDR2: MNHEY and SVGAGI.

This rearrangement joins TRBV19 to TRBJ2-5, with unresolved D. Germline CDR1 LNHDA, CDR2 SQIVND (reference sequence). Trimming cost V 5 bases and J 1 base, with 8 bases left between them. This CDR3 has 13 amino acids. CDR3 loop: CASSEASQETQYF. The CDR3 region has the DNA TGTGCCAGTAGTGAGGCTTCCCAAGAGACCCAGTACTTC.

Only one count was recorded for this clone. The chain carries TRBV25-1 and TRBJ2-5, with D hard to call. The length of the CDR3 is 11 residues. V was pared by 5 bases and J by 4 bases, with 5 bases between. Germline-derived CDR1 and CDR2 are MGHDK and SYGVNS. The CDR3 sequence is CASSPGETQYF. The CDR3 DNA reads TGTGCCAGCAGTCCAGGAGAGACCCAGTACTTC. The variable domain in full, completed from reference TRBV25-1 and TRBJ2-5, reads EADIYQTPRYLVIGTGKKITLECSQTMGHDKMYWYQQDPGMELHLIHYSYGVNSTEKGDLSSESTVSRIRTEHFPLTLESARPSHTSQYLCASSPGETQYFGPGTRLLVL.

The genes are TRBV7-2 and TRBJ2-5; 10 bases agree with TRBD2. This CDR3 has 16 amino acids. Unmatched junction bases numbered 7, after V lost 4 bases and J lost 2 bases. Germline V gives CDR1 SGHTA, CDR2 FQGNSA. The CDR3 here is CASSSRRTSGQETQYF. CDR3 in DNA: TGTGCCAGCAGCTCCCGAAGGACTAGCGGACAAGAGACCCAGTACTTC.

This chain uses TRBV18 with TRBJ2-1; perhaps TRBD1 as D (6 bases). The CDR3 covers 14 residues. V gave up 2 bases and J gave up 8 bases, with 13 bases separating them. In germline, CDR1 is KGHSH, CDR2 LQKENI. This CDR3 reads CASSPTTGSDEQFF. The CDR3 DNA sequence: TGTGCCAGCTCACCAACTACAGGGTCGGATGAGCAGTTCTTC.

CDR3 sequence: CASSPQGNTEAFF. In nucleotides, the CDR3 is TGTGCCAGCAGTCCACAGGGGAACACTGAAGCTTTCTTT. The chain joins TRBV27 to TRBJ1-1; possibly TRBD1 for D (6 bases). The germline V gene encodes CDR1 MNHEY and CDR2 SMNVEV (reference sequence). CDR3 length equals 13 residues. V lost 5 bases to trimming and J lost 1 base, with 8 bases between them.

In its sample, this clone was seen once. The chain employs TRBV21-1 and TRBJ2-7; TRBD2 is taken as the D call from the table, unchecked against the DNA. TRBV21-1 is designated a pseudogene. The CDR3 has 17 amino acids. DNA of the CDR3: TGTGCCAGCAATTTCAGGACTAGCGGGGGCCTTACCTACGAGCAGTACTTC. Protein product: CASNFRTSGGLTYEQYF.

The chain combines TRBV4-1 with TRBJ2-1, with 14 bases identical to TRBD2. V lost 1 base, J lost 10 bases, and 3 bases stayed unmatched. This CDR3 comprises 15 residues. The germline V gene encodes CDR1 MGHRA and CDR2 YSYEKL. The CDR3 nucleotides are TGCGCCAGCAGCCAAGTGACTAGCGGGGGGGTAGAGCAGTTCTTC. It specifies CASSQVTSGGVEQFF.

The rearrangement uses TRBV7-2 and TRBJ2-5, with D perhaps matching TRBD1 (6 bases). The CDR3 contains 14 residues. The ends were cut back, 5 bases at V and 3 bases at J, with 13 bases in the middle. Germline lookup yields CDR1 SGHTA and CDR2 FQGNSA. The CDR3 spells CASSPGDRKETQYF. CDR3 DNA sequence: TGTGCCAGCAGCCCCGGTGACAGGAAAGAGACCCAGTACTTC.

The count of this clone is one. J is TRBJ1-1 and V is TRBV4-2; D perhaps matches TRBD1 (5 bases). CDR1 and CDR2 (germline): LGHNA, YNFKEQ. The V and J ends lost 0 bases and 4 bases respectively, with 9 bases between them. The CDR3 sequence is 14 residues long. Written as DNA, the CDR3 is TGTGCCAGCAGCCAAGAGGGGCGCGGCACTGAAGCTTTCTTT. As protein: CASSQEGRGTEAFF.

The chain is built from TRBV7-9 and TRBJ2-1, with a weak D call TRBD1 (5 bases). The CDR3 extends over 12 amino acids. The germline CDR1 and CDR2 sequences are SEHNR and FQNEAQ (reference sequence). The V gene lost 3 bases and the J gene lost 6 bases, with 6 bases spanning the gap. The CDR3 loop is CASSFTGNEQFF. Here the CDR3 DNA reads TGTGCCAGCAGCTTCACAGGCAATGAGCAGTTCTTC.

V is TRBV6-5 and J is TRBJ2-3; the match to TRBD2 covers 7 bases. From germline, CDR1 is MNHEY and CDR2 SVGAGI. This CDR3 has 15 residues. V lost 3 bases and J lost 3; bases outside the gene matches: 6. The CDR3 region has the DNA TGTGCCAGCAGTTATGATGACGGGGGGACAGATACGCAGTATTTT. This gives the protein CASSYDDGGTDTQYF.

The rearrangement uses TRBV3-1 (or the pseudogene TRBV3-2) and TRBJ1-1; weak D call: TRBD1 (6 bases). In germline, CDR1 is LGHDT, CDR2 YNNKEL (reference sequence). V lost 8 bases to trimming and J lost 0 bases, with 10 bases between them. The CDR3 runs 13 residues. CDR3 in amino acids: CASLDRLNTEAFF. CDR3 coding DNA: TGTGCCAGCCTGGACAGACTGAACACTGAAGCTTTCTTT.

CDR3 DNA: TGTGCCAGCAGCTCGGGACTAGCGGGTATTCGGGAGACCCAGTACTTC. This translates into CASSSGLAGIRETQYF. The gene calls are TRBV5-4 and TRBJ2-5; 12 bases match TRBD2. The CDR3 length is 16 residues. The germline CDR1 and CDR2 sequences are SGHNT and YYREEE (reference sequence). With 3 bases clipped from V and 5 bases from J, the junction kept 8 bases outside the gene matches.

The genes are TRBV12-3 or TRBV12-4 and TRBJ2-2; D ambiguous. Trimming stripped 7 bases from V and 5 bases from J, with 8 bases between. This CDR3 comprises 12 residues. CDR3 sequence: CASTPRTGELFF. CDR3 DNA sequence: TGTGCCAGCACTCCGAGAACCGGGGAGCTGTTTTTT.

The V call is TRBV6-2 or TRBV6-3, the J call TRBJ1-5; D uncertain. The CDR3 is 15 amino acids. Trimming left V 0 bases short and J 6 bases short, with 12 bases between. Germline V gene lookup returns CDR1 MNHEY and CDR2 SVGEGT. CDR3: CASSYSWEGGQPQHF. The CDR3 DNA reads TGTGCCAGCAGTTACTCGTGGGAGGGAGGTCAGCCCCAGCATTTT.

The chain couples TRBV5-5 to TRBJ1-1; maybe TRBD1 (6 bases). Germline V gene data show CDR1 as SGHKS and CDR2 as YYEKEE (reference sequence). The CDR3 totals 14 residues. V lost 0 bases and J 8 bases, leaving 14 bases between the germline ends. This CDR3 reads CASSLVSGVMEAFF. The CDR3 nucleotides are TGTGCCAGCAGCTTGGTATCAGGGGTCATGGAAGCTTTCTTT.

In regard to this clone: The sample carries other DNA sequences with the same CDR3. J is TRBJ1-2 and V is TRBV10-3; D remains ambiguous. Germline loops: CDR1 ENHRY, CDR2 SYGVKD. This CDR3 is built from 14 residues. V lost 3 bases, J lost 2 bases, and 10 bases lay in between. CDR3 in amino acids: CAISETRANYGYTF. DNA for the CDR3: TGTGCCATCAGTGAAACTAGGGCCAACTATGGCTACACCTTC.

This clone was detected only a few times. The chain joins TRBV21-1 to TRBJ1-4; the tabulated D call, TRBD1, remains unverified against the DNA. TRBV21-1 is shown as a pseudogene. CDR3 length: 16 residues. The CDR3 reads CANPIGTGGTNEKLFF. The DNA for the CDR3 is TGTGCCAACCCAATCGGGACAGGGGGGACTAATGAAAAACTGTTTTTT.

This chain joins TRBV27 and TRBJ2-7; 9 bases agree with TRBD1. The CDR3 has 14 amino acids. The V gene's germline CDR1 is MNHEY and CDR2 SMNVEV (reference sequence). Trimming cost V 4 bases and J 3 bases; bases outside gene matches: 4. In DNA, the CDR3 is TGTGCCAGCAGTTCCGGACAGGGGAGCTACGAGCAGTACTTC. Amino acids: CASSSGQGSYEQYF.

The rearrangement joins TRBV24-1 to TRBJ2-1; D is ambiguous. The V gene's germline CDR1 is KGHDR and CDR2 SFDVKD. This CDR3 region has 14 residues. The germline V and J ends were trimmed by 5 bases and 3 bases, with 10 bases remaining between them. This CDR3 is CATSGSPIYNEQFF. CDR3 coding DNA: TGTGCCACCAGTGGTTCACCTATCTACAATGAGCAGTTCTTC.

The V call is TRBV29-1, the J call TRBJ1-1; a possible D gene is TRBD1 (6 bases). Looked up from germline, CDR1 is SQVTM and CDR2 is ANQGSEA. The CDR3 runs to 15 residues. Deletions cut 4 bases from V and 1 base from J, with 16 bases between. The CDR3 DNA sequence: TGCAGCGTTGCGGGGGGACAAGGGGAGAACACTGAAGCTTTCTTT. Translated: CSVAGGQGENTEAFF.

The rearrangement joins TRBV18 to TRBJ2-2; 8 nucleotides line up with TRBD1. The CDR3 extends over 16 amino acids. Unmatched junction bases numbered 10, after V lost 3 bases and J lost 7 bases. The V gene's germline CDR1 is KGHSH and CDR2 LQKENI. The CDR3 protein is CASSPLLDRAIGELFF. For the CDR3, the DNA is TGTGCCAGCTCACCGTTATTGGACAGGGCGATCGGGGAGCTGTTTTTT.

The J gene is TRBJ1-2, the V gene TRBV4-1; 8 bases align to TRBD1. V was pared by 5 bases and J by 8 bases, with 4 bases of the junction left unmatched. The V gene's germline CDR1 is MGHRA and CDR2 YSYEKL. The CDR3 spans 12 residues. CDR3 DNA sequence: TGCGCCAGCAGCTCAGACAGGGGCGGCTACACCTTC. It translates to CASSSDRGGYTF.

The chain has TRBV4-2 and TRBJ2-1, with TRBD2 matching over 11 bases. This CDR3 region has 16 residues. Germline V gene sequence: CDR1 LGHNA, CDR2 YNFKEQ. With 1 base clipped from V and 3 bases from J, the junction kept 2 bases outside the gene matches. The CDR3 nucleotides are TGTGCCAGCAGCCAAGGACTAGCGGGGAACTACAATGAGCAGTTCTTC. Protein: CASSQGLAGNYNEQFF.

The chain's CDR3 is CASSTQGYGYTF. The CDR3 region has the DNA TGTGCCAGCAGTACCCAGGGGTATGGCTACACCTTC. The chain links TRBV6-2 or TRBV6-3 to TRBJ1-2; possibly TRBD1 for D (6 bases). V dropped 5 bases and J dropped 5 bases, with 9 bases sitting between them. CDR1 MNHEY and CDR2 SVGEGT come from the germline V gene. CDR3 length: 12 amino acids.